This is a list of T cell receptor beta chains from one sample in a study of cytotoxic CD8 clonotypes in ibrutinib-treated CLL. Here immunoSEQ multiplex PCR was the method, and the copy in TCRdb shows in-frame clones only, minus some. The data hold 160,000 or so clones, with more than 80% observed a single time. The sample here was PBMCs, taken after 24 months of ibrutinib treatment. The receptor set was obtained from a human donor with chronic lymphocytic leukemia. Each CDR3 is given with its conserved first and last residue. D genes are given only for firm matches.

D gene,J gene,V gene,CDR3 protein
NA,TRBJ2-1,TRBV27,CASSLGGSGNEQFF
NA,TRBJ2-7,TRBV19,CAGEQHAGPYEQYF
TRBD1,TRBJ2-3,TRBV6-4,CASSAQGARDTQYF
NA,TRBJ2-5,TRBV29-1,CSVGWGGETQYF
NA,TRBJ1-5,TRBV27,CASSFVGQPQHF
NA,TRBJ1-1,TRBV5-1,CASSSGRNTEAFF
NA,TRBJ1-3,TRBV7-9,CASSRQLYSGNTIYF
NA,TRBJ2-3,TRBV7-9,CASSLRLGVKRGTDTQYF
NA,TRBJ2-1,TRBV19,CASSRAPGSHNEQFF
NA,TRBJ1-2,TRBV23-1,CASSRVRAPSLVDYGYTF
NA,TRBJ1-3,TRBV6-5,CASSYSGPRGGNTIYF
TRBD2,TRBJ2-7,TRBV6-6,CASSGLASNEQYF
NA,TRBJ2-3,TRBV9,CASSLFDTTDTQYF
NA,TRBJ1-1,TRBV10-2,CASIGHQNTEAFF
NA,TRBJ2-2,TRBV5-1,CASSLGQAWGAGELFF
NA,TRBJ1-2,TRBV6-5,CASSYALDSHYGYTF